This entry lists 18 T cell receptor beta chains sequenced from one sample in a study of blood T cell repertoires in COVID-19. TCRdb's table, derived via immunoSEQ multiplex PCR, lists solely in-frame clones and lacks some. The table includes 80,000 to 90,000 clones, 86% detected once. The sequenced material came from peripheral blood. Receptor source: an elderly man with active or convalescent COVID-19.

This sequence joins TRBV6-2 or TRBV6-3 and TRBJ1-2; the match to TRBD1 covers 10 bases. CDR1 MNHEY and CDR2 SVGEGT come from the germline V gene. V lost 5 bases, J lost 5 bases, and 8 bases stayed unmatched. The CDR3 is 15 amino acids. This CDR3 is CASSLLGGQGYGYTF. CDR3 DNA sequence: TGTGCCAGCAGTCTCCTCGGGGGACAGGGGTATGGCTACACCTTC.

A note on this clone: Different DNA sequences within this sample yield the same CDR3. The rearrangement links TRBV11-3 to TRBJ1-1, with a possible D match to TRBD1 (5 bases). Germline lookup yields CDR1 SGHNT and CDR2 YENEEA. The V gene lost 1 base and the J gene lost 5 bases, with 8 bases spanning the gap. The CDR3 is made up of 13 amino acids. The CDR3 sequence is CASSLVGGTEAFF. CDR3 nucleotide sequence: TGTGCCAGCAGCTTAGTTGGGGGGACTGAAGCTTTCTTT. The variable domain in full, with the rest retrieved from reference TRBV11-3 and TRBJ1-1, is EAGVVQSPRYKIIEKKQPVAFWCNPISGHNTLYWYLQNLGQGPELLIRYENEEAVDDSQLPKDRFSAERLKGVDSTLKIQPAELGDSAVYLCASSLVGGTEAFFGQGTRLTVV.

V gene TRBV3-1 (or the pseudogene TRBV3-2) combines with J gene TRBJ2-1; D might be TRBD1 (6 bases). The CDR3 extends over 15 amino acids. V dropped 3 bases and J dropped 6 bases, with 15 bases sitting between them. Germline assignment: CDR1 LGHDT and CDR2 YNNKEL (reference sequence). The DNA of the CDR3 is TGTGCCAGCAGCCACCTCCCTGGCAGGGGCAATGAGCAGTTCTTC. Translating it yields CASSHLPGRGNEQFF.

The CDR3 DNA sequence: TGTGCCAGCAGGTTAAGGTCTGGGCCAGATACGCAGTATTTT. This sequence encodes CASRLRSGPDTQYF. The chain combines TRBV7-9 with TRBJ2-3, with no clear D. This CDR3 spans 14 amino acids. CDR1 is SEHNR, CDR2 FQNEAQ, per germline (reference sequence). Between the trimmed V and J ends, which lost 6 bases and 4 bases, there was a span of 14 bases.

This chain links TRBV7-2 with TRBJ2-1; the match to TRBD2 covers 11 bases. CDR3 length: 16 amino acids. Germline V gives CDR1 SGHTA, CDR2 FQGNSA. The ends lost 5 bases at V and 7 bases at J; junction bases unmatched: 10. The DNA for the CDR3 is TGTGCCAGCAGCGTATTAAGACTAGCGGGATTGAATGAGCAGTTCTTC. It specifies CASSVLRLAGLNEQFF. The full variable domain, with the rest looked up from reference TRBV7-2 and TRBJ2-1, is GAGVSQSPSNKVTEKGKDVELRCDPISGHTALYWYRQSLGQGLEFLIYFQGNSAPDKSGLPSDRFSAERTGGSVSTLTIQRTQQEDSAVYLCASSVLRLAGLNEQFFGPGTRLTVL.

This clone was seen just once. The V call is TRBV29-1, the J call TRBJ1-2, with D tentatively TRBD1 (5 bases). This CDR3 is built from 12 residues. Germline V gene data show CDR1 as SQVTM and CDR2 as ANQGSEA. Trimming shortened V by 4 bases and J by 4 bases, and 10 bases separated the two germline ends. CDR3 loop: CSVVRDSYGYTF. The CDR3 nucleotides are TGCAGCGTTGTTCGCGACAGCTATGGCTACACCTTC.

V and J are TRBV19 and TRBJ2-1; 8 bases line up with TRBD2. This CDR3 comprises 16 residues. Germline V gene sequence: CDR1 LNHDA, CDR2 SQIVND (reference sequence). Losses at the gene ends were 10 bases for V and 9 bases for J; bases not matched to a gene: 20. CDR3 amino acids: CATQSVLGDRGGEQFF. CDR3 nucleotide sequence: TGTGCCACCCAGTCCGTATTAGGGGATCGGGGGGGTGAGCAGTTCTTC.

V usage is TRBV28 and J usage is TRBJ1-5; maybe TRBD1 (6 bases). This CDR3 has 14 residues. Germline V gene data show CDR1 as MDHEN and CDR2 as SYDVKM. V was pared by 2 bases and J by 9 bases, with 14 bases between. This CDR3 is CASSLVQGSGPQHF. The CDR3 DNA sequence: TGTGCCAGCAGTTTAGTACAGGGAAGTGGGCCCCAGCATTTT. Filled out from reference TRBV28 and TRBJ1-5, the complete variable domain reads DVKVTQSSRYLVKRTGEKVFLECVQDMDHENMFWYRQDPGLGLRLIYFSYDVKMKEKGDIPEGYSVSREKKERFSLILESASTNQTSMYLCASSLVQGSGPQHFGDGTRLSIL.

The V gene is TRBV30, the J gene TRBJ2-6; TRBD1 might be the D (5 bases). The CDR3 has 18 amino acids. CDR1 is GTSNPN and CDR2 is SVGIG in the germline V gene (reference sequence). V lost 4 bases and J lost 2, with 21 bases in between. CDR3 amino acids: CAWTISPGWVTGANVLTF. The CDR3 nucleotides read TGTGCCTGGACCATATCCCCAGGGTGGGTAACTGGGGCCAACGTCCTGACTTTC.

This clone was picked up a small number of times. The chain has TRBV5-1 and TRBJ1-3; 7 bases are a match to TRBD1. V lost 4 bases to trimming and J lost 0 bases; unmatched junction nucleotides: 4. The CDR3 contains 15 residues. Germline assignment: CDR1 SGHRS and CDR2 YFSETQ. The CDR3 reads CASSPGTDSGNTIYF. As DNA, the CDR3 is TGCGCCAGCAGCCCAGGGACAGACTCTGGAAACACCATATATTTT.

The chain couples TRBV25-1 to TRBJ2-7; 7 bases align to TRBD2. V lost 5 bases to trimming and J lost 0 bases; unmatched junction nucleotides: 4. Germline V CDR1 and CDR2: MGHDK, SYGVNS. This CDR3 is 14 amino acids long. DNA for the CDR3: TGTGCCAGCAGTCGGGAGGAACTCTCCTACGAGCAGTACTTC. Its translation is CASSREELSYEQYF.

The chain combines TRBV5-1 with TRBJ1-4, with a possible D match to TRBD1 (6 bases). This CDR3 is 16 amino acids long. Germline values: CDR1 SGHRS, CDR2 YFSETQ. Trimming took 1 base from V and 0 from J, leaving 10 bases between them. The CDR3 region is CASSLQGSTTNEKLFF. The CDR3 DNA sequence: TGCGCCAGCAGCTTGCAGGGGTCAACAACTAATGAAAAACTGTTTTTT.

In its sample, this clone was seen once. V usage is TRBV3-1 (or the pseudogene TRBV3-2) and J usage is TRBJ1-2; 8 nucleotides agree with TRBD1. The CDR3 totals 14 residues. V dropped 5 bases and J dropped 8; count of bases not matched to a gene: 10. Per germline, CDR1 LGHDT and CDR2 YNNKEL (reference sequence). CDR3 residues: CASSNPSGTGGYTF. The CDR3 DNA reads TGTGCCAGCAGCAATCCCAGCGGGACAGGCGGCTACACCTTC.

This clone was recorded a few times. V usage is TRBV5-1 and J usage is TRBJ1-1, with 8 bases matching TRBD1. There are 15 residues in the CDR3. V dropped 4 bases and J dropped 1; count of bases not matched to a gene: 6. CDR1 and CDR2 (germline): SGHRS, YFSETQ. The CDR3 region is CASSVQGQGNTEAFF. The CDR3 DNA sequence: TGCGCCAGCAGCGTACAAGGACAGGGGAACACTGAAGCTTTCTTT.

This clone was detected many times. The rearrangement joins TRBV13 to TRBJ2-7, with TRBD2 matching over 9 bases. The J segment lost 5 bases and the V segment lost 5 bases, leaving 13 bases of the junction unmatched. The CDR3 contains 16 residues. Germline CDR1 is PRHDT and CDR2 is FYEKMQ (reference sequence). The CDR3 spells CASSRTSLAGIDEQYF. The DNA for the CDR3 is TGTGCCAGCAGCCGTACGTCCCTAGCGGGAATCGACGAGCAGTACTTC.

The rearrangement links TRBV6-6 to TRBJ2-1; no definite D call. V lost 10 bases and J 8 bases, leaving 9 bases between the germline ends. CDR3 length: 10 residues. From germline, CDR1 is MNHNY and CDR2 SVGAGI (reference sequence). CDR3 DNA: TGTGCCACCTCCCCGGATGAGCAGTTCTTC. It specifies CATSPDEQFF.

The rearrangement links TRBV5-1 to TRBJ2-1, with 14 bases matching TRBD2. CDR1 is SGHRS and CDR2 is YFSETQ in the germline V gene. After removal of 4 bases from V and 5 bases from J, the junction contained 8 bases not matched to a gene. The CDR3 covers 17 residues. CDR3 region: CASSEGLAGGTNNEQFF. The CDR3 DNA is TGCGCCAGCAGCGAAGGACTAGCGGGAGGTACCAACAATGAGCAGTTCTTC.

The V and J genes are TRBV4-2 and TRBJ1-1; TRBD1 aligns across 7 bases. The CDR3 consists of 14 residues. Per germline, CDR1 LGHNA and CDR2 YNFKEQ. Losses at the gene ends were 3 bases for V and 4 bases for J; bases not matched to a gene: 5. The CDR3 sequence is CASSQTGYSTEAFF. The CDR3 coding sequence is TGTGCCAGCAGCCAGACAGGGTATTCCACTGAAGCTTTCTTT.